A selection of T cell receptor beta chains follows, all from one sample in a study of regulatory T cells in long-lasting Graves disease. In TCRdb, the multiplex PCR reads were re-called with MiXCR into one record per CDR3 protein. The top ten clones hold approximately 7.8% of a sample with over 350,000 distinct CDR3 sequences, roughly 15% of them seen once. This sample also appeared in a second study, on T cells in Graves' hyperthyroidism and ophthalmopathy.

The sample in question was peripheral blood mononuclear cells (PBMCs), obtained at new diagnosis, from a patient treated with antithyroid drugs. Receptor source: a woman aged 40 to 50 with Graves disease. CDR3s include the opening cysteine and the closing phenylalanine or tryptophan. Each record gives: D gene, J gene, clone size, V gene, CDR3 DNA, CDR3 protein. A D gene is named only where the DNA matches it firmly. Size is stated for part of the rows, as once, few or many counts, or as a class when the clone is expanded.

>TRBD2|TRBJ2-1|many|TRBV3-1
TGTGCCAGCAGCCAAGTGCTCCTAGCGGCAAGCATCAATGAGCAGTTCTTC
CASSQVLLAASINEQFF
>NA|TRBJ2-3|few|TRBV4-2
TGTGCCAGCAGCCAAGGTTGGGACGGCACAGATACGCAGTATTTT
CASSQGWDGTDTQYF
>NA|TRBJ2-5|many|TRBV7-2
TGTGCCAGCAGCCCCACTGGAATAGGAACGCTTCTGTACCAAGAGACCCAGTACTTC
CASSPTGIGTLLYQETQYF
>TRBD2|TRBJ2-3|once|TRBV20-1
TGCAGCACGACCGCCGGGCGGGAGGGGACTAGCACAGATACGCAGTATTTT
CSTTAGREGTSTDTQYF
>NA|TRBJ2-3|NA|TRBV9
TGTGCCAGCAGCGTAGAAAATCCCCCTAGCACAGATACGCAGTATTTT
CASSVENPPSTDTQYF
>NA|TRBJ2-5|many|TRBV6-1
TGTGCCAGCATACACGGGGCCGGAGAGACCCAGTACTTC
CASIHGAGETQYF
>NA|TRBJ1-1|many|TRBV20-1
TGCAGTGCTCGTGAGTTGCGGAACACTGAAGCTTTCTTT
CSARELRNTEAFF
>TRBD2|TRBJ2-3|NA|TRBV12-3/TRBV12-4
TGTGCCAGCAGCCTAGGACTAGCGGGAACCCCTGGGTATTTT
CASSLGLAGTPGYF
>TRBD2|TRBJ2-7|NA|TRBV4-2
TGTGCCAGCAGCCAAGGGACTAGCGGGAAAAACGAGCAGTACTTC
CASSQGTSGKNEQYF
>TRBD1|TRBJ2-7|few|TRBV27
TGTGCCAGCAGTTCTCTTCGACAGGGGACCTACGAGCAGTACTTC
CASSSLRQGTYEQYF
>TRBD1|TRBJ1-1|many|TRBV28
TGTGCCAGCACCGTACAGGGGCGGAACACTGAAGCTTTCTTT
CASTVQGRNTEAFF
>TRBD2|TRBJ2-3|few|TRBV12-5
TGTGCTAGTGGTTTGGTACTTAGCGGGGCGGCGGATACGCAGTATTTT
CASGLVLSGAADTQYF
>NA|TRBJ2-5|few|TRBV4-1
TGCGCCAGCAGCCAAGAAGGGCAGAAAGAGACCCAGTACTTC
CASSQEGQKETQYF
>NA|TRBJ1-2|NA|TRBV29-1
TGCAGCGTTGACGGTTATGGCTACACCTTC
CSVDGYGYTF
>NA|TRBJ2-7|many|TRBV11-3
TGTGCCAGCAGCCCCTCGTGGGGACAAGCCTACGAGCAGTACTTC
CASSPSWGQAYEQYF
>TRBD1|TRBJ2-3|few|TRBV5-1
TGCGCCAGCAGCTTCGGACAGGGAAGTCACTTGGATACGCAGTATTTT
CASSFGQGSHLDTQYF
>TRBD1|TRBJ1-1|NA|TRBV7-2
TGTGCCAGCAGCTTCGGGACAGAGAACACTGAAGCTTTCTTT
CASSFGTENTEAFF
>TRBD1|TRBJ1-4|many|TRBV6-5
TGTGCCAGCAGTTACTTCCCGGCGGGGACAGGACAAGAAAAACTGTTTTTT
CASSYFPAGTGQEKLFF
>TRBD2|TRBJ2-4|once|TRBV5-1
TGCGCCAGCAGCTCAATGGGGGGGTCCAAAAACATTCAGTACTTC
CASSSMGGSKNIQYF
>TRBD2|TRBJ2-7|many|TRBV28
TGTGCCAGCAGCCCGTCTCCCTTAGCGGGAAGTTCCTACGAGCAGTACTTC
CASSPSPLAGSSYEQYF
>TRBD2|TRBJ2-7|few|TRBV12-5
TGTGCTAGTGGCCCGAAAAACCCGGGACTAGCTCACTACGAGCAGTACTTC
CASGPKNPGLAHYEQYF
>NA|TRBJ2-7|many|TRBV11-2
TGTGCCAGCAGTAAAGCCCCCTCCTACGAGCAGTACTTC
CASSKAPSYEQYF
>TRBD2|TRBJ2-7|NA|TRBV14
TGTGCCAGCAGCCTACTAGCGGGCGGGGAGCAGTACTTC
CASSLLAGGEQYF